The present T cell receptor (beta chain) was sequenced within a study of cytomegalovirus exposure and HLA in healthy donors. Assay used: immunoSEQ multiplex PCR; TCRdb lists only in-frame clones, some missing. The repertoire holds 30,000 to 40,000 clones, roughly 93% seen once, with about 3.1% in the top ten. The CDR3 has 17 residues. Between the trimmed V and J ends, which lost 3 bases and 1 base, there was a span of 17 bases. Germline assignment: CDR1 SGHVS and CDR2 FNYEAQ. The sample taken for sequencing was PBMCs. The chain uses TRBV7-6 and TRBJ2-3; possible D gene TRBD2, 6 bases. The sequence derives from a man younger than 35 in good health and CMV-seronegative. CDR3 amino acids: CASSFRGRERGTDTQYF. In nucleotides, the CDR3 is TGTGCCAGCAGCTTCCGCGGAAGGGAGCGGGGCACAGATACGCAGTATTTT.